Listed here are 14 T cell receptor beta chains from one sample, sequenced in a study of shared clonotypes between healthy human individuals. TCRdb keeps only in-frame clones here, not all; method: immunoSEQ multiplex PCR. This sample has roughly 2,000,000 clones, with about 95% found just once. CD45RO-negative, CCR7-positively selected cells formed the naive CD8 fraction, excluding terminally differentiated effector memory CD45RA+ cells. Sequencing was done on a sample of naive CD8+ T cells sorted from blood. These TCRs come from a man between 18 and 35 years old in good health.

The count of this clone is one. CDR3 DNA sequence: TGCGCCAGCGCGGGAGACGGAGAGACCCAGTACTTC. The encoded protein is CASAGDGETQYF. J is TRBJ2-5 and V is TRBV10-2; 7 nucleotides match TRBD2. The CDR3 covers 12 residues. J was trimmed by 4 bases and V by 8 bases; bases with no gene match: 4. The germline gives CDR1 WSHSY, CDR2 SAAADI.

V gene TRBV30 combines with J gene TRBJ1-6; possibly TRBD1 for D (6 bases). CDR3 size: 13 residues. The V gene's germline CDR1 is GTSNPN and CDR2 SVGIG (reference sequence). Trimming removed 7 bases from V and 7 bases from J, with 14 bases in between. CDR3 loop: CALEKGGNSPLHF. CDR3 nucleotide sequence: TGTGCCTTGGAGAAGGGGGGCAATTCACCCCTCCACTTT.

This chain uses TRBV27 with TRBJ2-3; 7 bases agree with TRBD2. J gave up 0 bases and V 6 bases, and 3 bases lay outside the gene matches. The CDR3 is 14 amino acids. Germline V gives CDR1 MNHEY, CDR2 SMNVEV (reference sequence). CDR3 in DNA: TGTGCCAGCAGGGGGACTATAAGCACAGATACGCAGTATTTT. It specifies CASRGTISTDTQYF.

The chain carries TRBV4-3 and TRBJ2-7, with TRBD1 matching over 9 bases. CDR1 LGHNA and CDR2 YSLEER come from the germline V gene. J lost 3 bases, V lost 1 base, and 4 bases had no gene match. This CDR3 comprises 15 residues. DNA for the CDR3: TGCGCCAGCAGCCAAGGTAGGGACAGGGTCTACGAGCAGTACTTC. Translation gives CASSQGRDRVYEQYF.

V gene TRBV4-3 combines with J gene TRBJ2-5; either TRBD1 or TRBD2 may fit D (6 bases each). Trimming took 6 bases from V and 5 from J, leaving 19 bases between them. Per germline, CDR1 LGHNA and CDR2 YSLEER. The CDR3 totals 15 residues. This chain's CDR3 is CASSQGLAIGETQYF. The DNA for the CDR3 is TGCGCCAGCAGTCAGGGGCTAGCGATTGGGGAGACCCAGTACTTC.

The CDR3 DNA sequence: TGCGCCAGCAGCCAAGCTTCTAGCGGGGACTACAATGAGCAGTTCTTC. It specifies CASSQASSGDYNEQFF. The gene calls are TRBV4-3 and TRBJ2-1; 9 bases map to TRBD2. Germline CDR1 and CDR2: LGHNA and YSLEER. This CDR3 region has 16 residues. The J segment lost 3 bases and the V segment lost 1 base, leaving 4 bases of the junction unmatched.

The chain carries TRBV19 and TRBJ2-2, with D tentatively TRBD2 (5 bases). From germline, CDR1 is LNHDA and CDR2 SQIVND (reference sequence). The CDR3 has 15 amino acids. The V and J ends lost 3 bases and 4 bases respectively, with 12 bases between them. CDR3 coding DNA: TGTGCCAGTAGTATGGAGGCAGCCTTCACCGGGGAGCTGTTTTTT. This codes for CASSMEAAFTGELFF.

The chain links TRBV30 to TRBJ2-5; 9 bases fit TRBD2. This CDR3 is 17 amino acids long. CDR1 is GTSNPN and CDR2 is SVGIG in the germline V gene (reference sequence). J gave up 4 bases and V 3 bases, and 15 bases lay outside the gene matches. CDR3 nucleotides: TGTGCCTGGAGCCCCCCGGGGGCGGGAGGGCCTTTAGAGACCCAGTACTTC. This sequence encodes CAWSPPGAGGPLETQYF.

J is TRBJ2-5 and V is TRBV4-3; D not resolved. Deletions cut 0 bases from V and 2 bases from J, with 10 bases between. The length of the CDR3 is 15 residues. CDR1 is LGHNA and CDR2 is YSLEER in the germline V gene. The CDR3 protein is CASSQDWPGQETQYF. In nucleotides, the CDR3 is TGCGCCAGCAGCCAAGATTGGCCCGGGCAAGAGACCCAGTACTTC.

This clone was seen just once. The chain joins TRBV5-3 to TRBJ2-2; TRBD2 matches at 8 bases. TRBV5-3 qualifies as an ORF whose function is uncertain. This CDR3 is built from 16 residues. V lost 0 bases to trimming and J lost 3 bases; unmatched junction nucleotides: 4. This chain's CDR3 is CARSLALADYTGELFF. In DNA, the CDR3 is TGTGCCAGAAGCTTGGCACTAGCGGACTACACCGGGGAGCTGTTTTTT.

In the case of this clone: Other DNA sequences from this sample encode an identical CDR3 as well. The V call is TRBV19, the J call TRBJ2-7, with D possibly being TRBD2 (6 bases). This CDR3 is built from 14 residues. V lost 3 bases and J 0 bases, leaving 9 bases between the germline ends. Per the germline V gene, CDR1 is LNHDA and CDR2 is SQIVND (reference sequence). The CDR3 loop is CASSIGTGSYEQYF. In DNA, the CDR3 is TGTGCCAGTAGTATCGGGACTGGCTCCTACGAGCAGTACTTC.

Turning to this clone: This same CDR3 is encoded by further DNA sequences in the sample. J is TRBJ1-1 and V is TRBV6-1; no clear D. The germline V and J ends were trimmed by 4 bases and 4 bases, with 7 bases remaining between them. The CDR3 spans 12 residues. The germline CDR1 and CDR2 sequences are MNHNS and SASEGT. In DNA form, the CDR3 reads TGTGCCAGCAGTGGCTTTCCCACTGAAGCTTTCTTT. It is translated as CASSGFPTEAFF.

Here the CDR3 reads CAISESFLAATYEQYF. The CDR3 nucleotides read TGTGCCATCAGTGAGTCGTTTCTAGCGGCGACCTACGAGCAGTACTTC. The chain joins TRBV10-3 to TRBJ2-7; 7 nucleotides agree with TRBD2. The V gene end was trimmed by 0 bases and the J gene end by 2 bases; junction bases not matched to a gene: 7. The CDR3 covers 16 residues. Germline-derived CDR1 and CDR2 are ENHRY and SYGVKD.

This clone was seen once. The chain uses TRBV6-1 and TRBJ1-4; 8 bases are a match to TRBD1. Germline loops: CDR1 MNHNS, CDR2 SASEGT. Trimming cost V 0 bases and J 7 bases; bases outside gene matches: 1. This CDR3 contains 14 residues. This CDR3 is CASSEAGQAEKLFF. CDR3 in DNA: TGTGCCAGCAGTGAAGCGGGACAGGCTGAAAAACTGTTTTTT.